The text below deals with one TCR beta chain. This sample is drawn from a study of blood T cell repertoires in COVID-19. Using immunoSEQ multiplex PCR, the repertoire was profiled, and TCRdb retains in-frame clones only, with some absent. The table records fewer than 150,000 clones, 75% to 90% of them present only once. Sequencing was performed on peripheral blood. The receptor was derived from a woman in her sixties or seventies with acute or convalescent COVID-19.

CDR3 sequence reads: CASSLGLAEETQYF. CDR3 bases: TGTGCCAGCAGCCTGGGACTAGCGGAAGAGACCCAGTACTTC. The chain uses TRBV11-2 and TRBJ2-5; TRBD2 aligns across 11 bases. CDR3 length: 14 residues. Looked up from germline, CDR1 is SGHAT and CDR2 is FQNNGV. Losses at the gene ends were 5 bases for V and 3 bases for J; bases not matched to a gene: 2.